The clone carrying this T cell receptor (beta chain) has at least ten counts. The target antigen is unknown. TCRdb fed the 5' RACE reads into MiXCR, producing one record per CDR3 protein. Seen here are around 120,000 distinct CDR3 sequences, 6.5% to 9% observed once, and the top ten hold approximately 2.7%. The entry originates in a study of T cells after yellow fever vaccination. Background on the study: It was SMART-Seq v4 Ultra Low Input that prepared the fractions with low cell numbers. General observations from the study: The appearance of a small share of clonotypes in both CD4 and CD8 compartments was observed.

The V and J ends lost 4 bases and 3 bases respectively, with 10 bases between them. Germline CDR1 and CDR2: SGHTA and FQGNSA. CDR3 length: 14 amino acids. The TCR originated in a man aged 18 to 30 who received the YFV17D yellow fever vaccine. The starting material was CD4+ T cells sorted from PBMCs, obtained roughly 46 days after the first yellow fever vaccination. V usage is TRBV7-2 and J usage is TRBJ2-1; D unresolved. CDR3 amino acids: CASSWASGYNEQFF. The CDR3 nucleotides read TGTGCCAGCAGCTGGGCCTCGGGCTACAATGAGCAGTTCTTC.